This entry concerns a single T cell receptor beta chain. What it recognizes is unknown. The sample belongs to a study of cytomegalovirus exposure and HLA in healthy donors. Study-level points and caveats: Segments of the TCR beta V type were, in most cases, productive about 87% or about 30% of the time in an earlier analysis. The authors confirmed in vitro that a few CMV-associated chains were specific for CMV antigens.

V lost 2 bases to trimming and J lost 4 bases, with 8 bases between them. The CDR3 sequence is 13 residues long. CDR1 SGHVS and CDR2 FNYEAQ come from the germline V gene. Both 60 Vbeta primers and 13 Jbeta primers went into the PCR. Profiled with immunoSEQ multiplex PCR; TCRdb holds only in-frame clones, not every one. The table shows some 42,000 clones, with 50% to 55% occurring only once. The receptor's source is a human donor in good health. V usage is TRBV7-6 and J usage is TRBJ1-1; unclear D gene. Specimen: PBMCs. The CDR3 DNA reads TGTGCCAGCAGCTTACGGGTTGGCACTGAAGCTTTCTTT. It codes for CASSLRVGTEAFF. The complete variable domain, with remaining parts taken from reference TRBV7-6 and TRBJ1-1, reads GAGVSQSPRYKVTKRGQDVALRCDPISGHVSLYWYRQALGQGPEFLTYFNYEAQQDKSGLPNDRFSAERPEGSISTLTIQRTEQRDSAMYRCASSLRVGTEAFFGQGTRLTVV.